This entry lists 11 T cell receptor beta chains sequenced from one sample in a study of blood T cell repertoires in COVID-19. Only in-frame clones appear in the TCRdb table, and some are missing; sequencing was by immunoSEQ multiplex PCR. The data contain some 46,000 clones, around 86% of them singletons. The material sequenced was peripheral blood. These receptors all stem from a human donor in a cohort sampled during active COVID-19.

V usage is TRBV30 and J usage is TRBJ2-7, with 11 bases matching TRBD2. This CDR3 has 16 amino acids. Losses at the gene ends were 2 bases for V and 4 bases for J; bases not matched to a gene: 10. Germline V CDR1 and CDR2: GTSNPN, SVGIG (reference sequence). The CDR3 DNA reads as TGTGCCTGGAGTCCTCGACTAGCGGGACTAACGTACGAGCAGTACTTC. Translation: CAWSPRLAGLTYEQYF. Full variable domain (remainder filled in from reference TRBV30 and TRBJ2-7): SQTIHQWPATLVQPVGSPLSLECTVEGTSNPNLYWYRQAAGRGLQLLFYSVGIGQISSEVPQNLSASRPQDRQFILSSKKLLLSDSGFYLCAWSPRLAGLTYEQYFGPGTRLTVT.

The chain joins TRBV19 to TRBJ1-2; D remains ambiguous. V dropped 5 bases and J dropped 1 base, with 8 bases sitting between them. This CDR3 has 13 amino acids. Looked up from germline, CDR1 is LNHDA and CDR2 is SQIVND (reference sequence). CDR3 residues: CASSERDNYGYTF. The CDR3 coding sequence is TGTGCCAGTAGTGAACGGGATAACTATGGCTACACCTTC.

The rearrangement uses TRBV19 and TRBJ2-7; 10 positions match TRBD1. V shed 4 bases and J 0 bases; nucleotides not matched to a gene: 9. This CDR3 has 17 amino acids. Germline CDR1 is LNHDA and CDR2 is SQIVND (reference sequence). The CDR3, as DNA: TGTGCCAGTAGTACCCCTCCTCGGACAGGGGGCTCCTACGAGCAGTACTTC. Residues: CASSTPPRTGGSYEQYF.

The V and J genes are TRBV15 and TRBJ2-1; 9 bases align to TRBD2. Germline V gives CDR1 LNHNV, CDR2 YYDKDF (reference sequence). Losses at the gene ends were 5 bases for V and 0 bases for J; bases not matched to a gene: 14. The CDR3 extends over 19 amino acids. CDR3 in amino acids: CATSGTPPYSGSSYNEQFF. The CDR3 DNA follows: TGTGCCACCAGCGGCACCCCTCCGTATAGCGGGAGCTCCTACAATGAGCAGTTCTTC.

The J gene is TRBJ2-7, the V gene TRBV5-4, with D unclear. V was trimmed by 3 bases and J by 6 bases, leaving 19 bases between them. CDR1 SGHNT and CDR2 YYREEE come from the germline V gene (reference sequence). CDR3 length: 15 residues. In nucleotides, the CDR3 is TGTGCCAGCAGCTCTCCTTCTTCCGGGTGGAGCGAGCAGTACTTC. It encodes CASSSPSSGWSEQYF.

Only a few counts were recorded for this clone. The V and J genes are TRBV4-3 and TRBJ1-6; D gene unclear. This CDR3 is built from 18 residues. The V end lost 2 bases, the J end lost 1 base, and 15 bases lay between the germline ends. Germline values: CDR1 LGHNA, CDR2 YSLEER. CDR3 in DNA: TGCGCCAGCAGCCAATACCCACAAGAGGCTTCCTATAATTCACCCCTCCACTTT. Amino acid sequence: CASSQYPQEASYNSPLHF.

This clone was counted only a few times. V usage is TRBV27 and J usage is TRBJ2-1, with TRBD2 matching 11 bases. After removal of 6 bases from V and 4 bases from J, the junction contained 5 bases not matched to a gene. The germline V gene encodes CDR1 MNHEY and CDR2 SMNVEV (reference sequence). The CDR3 is 15 residues long. CDR3 residues: CASSATSGSYNEQFF. The CDR3 nucleotides read TGTGCCAGCAGCGCCACTAGCGGGAGTTACAATGAGCAGTTCTTC.

In this sample, this clone turned up once. The rearrangement links TRBV18 to TRBJ2-1; 7 positions agree with TRBD2. Germline CDR1 and CDR2: KGHSH and LQKENI. The CDR3 loop spans 18 amino acids. V dropped 3 bases and J dropped 5; count of bases not matched to a gene: 16. CDR3 DNA sequence: TGTGCCAGCTCACCGCGACGGGGATGGGGAGGGCCCGACAATGAGCAGTTCTTC. It encodes CASSPRRGWGGPDNEQFF.

This sequence joins TRBV7-8 and TRBJ2-7; TRBD1 matches 8 bases. The V and J ends lost 4 bases and 2 bases, in that order; junction bases with no gene match: 4. Germline V gives CDR1 SGHVS, CDR2 FQNEAQ. The CDR3 is 14 amino acids. The CDR3 protein is CASSSQGQAYEQYF. The CDR3 DNA sequence: TGTGCCAGCAGCTCGCAGGGACAGGCCTACGAGCAGTACTTC.

This chain connects TRBV5-6 to TRBJ2-3, with 11 bases matching TRBD2. CDR3 length: 16 residues. The germline CDR1 and CDR2 sequences are SGHDT and YYEEEE. V lost 4 bases to trimming and J lost 2 bases; unmatched junction nucleotides: 6. CDR3 nucleotides: TGTGCCAGCAGCGGGCCGGGACTAGCGGTCACAGATACGCAGTATTTT. Amino acid sequence: CASSGPGLAVTDTQYF.

A single count supports this clone. The V gene is TRBV29-1, the J gene TRBJ1-1; D unresolved. The CDR3 covers 14 residues. V dropped 4 bases and J dropped 3 bases, with 15 bases sitting between them. Germline V gene lookup returns CDR1 SQVTM and CDR2 ANQGSEA. CDR3 loop: CSVGPTWAHTEAFF. The CDR3 coding sequence is TGCAGCGTTGGTCCCACATGGGCTCACACTGAAGCTTTCTTT.